The 11 T cell receptor beta chains reported below all come from one sample, sequenced in a study of blood T cell repertoires in COVID-19. Assay: immunoSEQ multiplex PCR; the TCRdb copy retains only in-frame clones and omits some. The table lists 100,000 to 150,000 clones, approximately 85% of them singletons. The sample consisted of peripheral blood. These receptors originate from a woman older than 75 with COVID-19, enrolled during active disease.

CDR3: CASSAGEYTDTQYF. In DNA, the CDR3 is TGTGCCAGCAGCGCCGGGGAATACACAGATACGCAGTATTTT. The chain carries TRBV11-3 and TRBJ2-3; possible D gene TRBD2, 5 bases. The V gene lost 5 bases and the J gene lost 2 bases, with 11 bases spanning the gap. Germline lookup yields CDR1 SGHNT and CDR2 YENEEA. This CDR3 region has 14 residues. Filled out from reference TRBV11-3 and TRBJ2-3, the complete variable domain reads EAGVVQSPRYKIIEKKQPVAFWCNPISGHNTLYWYLQNLGQGPELLIRYENEEAVDDSQLPKDRFSAERLKGVDSTLKIQPAELGDSAVYLCASSAGEYTDTQYFGPGTRLTVL.

The V and J genes are TRBV5-4 and TRBJ1-4, with D maybe TRBD1 (6 bases). The CDR3 totals 16 residues. Germline CDR1 reads SGHNT; CDR2 reads YYREEE (reference sequence). With 4 bases removed from V and 7 bases from J, the gap between germline ends came to 20 bases. Here the CDR3 reads CASSPTSGTMSEKLFF. The DNA for the CDR3 is TGTGCCAGCAGCCCTACGTCCGGGACAATGAGTGAAAAACTGTTTTTT.

The chain recombines TRBV6-2 or TRBV6-3 with TRBJ2-7; TRBD2 matches at 8 bases. The CDR3 runs to 14 residues. The J segment lost 5 bases and the V segment lost 7 bases, leaving 10 bases of the junction unmatched. Germline-derived CDR1 and CDR2 are MNHEY and SVGEGT. CDR3 sequence: CASTPSGSLNEQYF. CDR3 DNA: TGTGCCAGCACCCCCAGCGGGAGTCTAAACGAGCAGTACTTC.

This chain connects TRBV28 to TRBJ1-5; D possibly corresponds to TRBD1 (5 bases). Germline V gives CDR1 MDHEN, CDR2 SYDVKM. The CDR3 consists of 13 residues. Trimming removed 6 bases from V and 9 bases from J, with 15 bases in between. CDR3 loop: CASSTSGGGPQHF. In DNA form, the CDR3 reads TGTGCCAGCAGCACCTCCGGGGGTGGGCCCCAGCATTTT.

This chain connects TRBV19 to TRBJ2-2; TRBD2 aligns across 14 bases. The CDR3 runs to 18 residues. The ends lost 6 bases at V and 3 bases at J; junction bases unmatched: 9. Germline V gene sequence: CDR1 LNHDA, CDR2 SQIVND (reference sequence). The CDR3 reads CASSRTSGRSYYTGELFF. The CDR3 nucleotides read TGTGCCAGTAGCCGGACTAGCGGGAGGTCCTACTACACCGGGGAGCTGTTTTTT.

The V call is TRBV9, the J call TRBJ2-5; D is perhaps TRBD2 (6 bases). The germline V and J ends were trimmed by 4 bases and 4 bases, with 14 bases remaining between them. Germline assignment: CDR1 SGDLS and CDR2 YYNGEE. This CDR3 contains 14 residues. CDR3 nucleotide sequence: TGTGCCAGCAGCACCCGTTTGGGGGGAGAGACCCAGTACTTC. It specifies CASSTRLGGETQYF.

The chain carries TRBV11-2 and TRBJ1-1; TRBD1 agrees at 9 bases. Germline V lookup: CDR1 SGHAT, CDR2 FQNNGV. The CDR3 has 16 amino acids. V was clipped by 1 base and J by 1 base; unmatched bases: 4. The CDR3 bases are TGTGCCAGCAGCTTAGTGACAGGGGGTCCGAACACTGAAGCTTTCTTT. Protein: CASSLVTGGPNTEAFF.

The chain recombines TRBV3-1 (or the pseudogene TRBV3-2) with TRBJ2-1, with D tentatively TRBD2 (6 bases). The germline V and J ends were trimmed by 0 bases and 13 bases, with 22 bases remaining between them. Per the germline V gene, CDR1 is LGHDT and CDR2 is YNNKEL (reference sequence). The CDR3 has 16 residues. CDR3: CASSQERLVAFKSQFF. The CDR3 coding sequence is TGTGCCAGCAGCCAAGAACGACTAGTGGCATTTAAGAGCCAGTTCTTC.

This sequence joins TRBV6-5 and TRBJ2-1; D is perhaps TRBD2 (5 bases). V was trimmed by 6 bases and J by 10 bases, leaving 22 bases between them. The CDR3 has 15 amino acids. Per the germline V gene, CDR1 is MNHEY and CDR2 is SVGAGI. As DNA, the CDR3 is TGTGCCAGCAGCCCCGGGGTAGCGAGAGCTTTGGAGCAGTTCTTC. It encodes CASSPGVARALEQFF.

The chain carries TRBV7-2 and TRBJ2-5; 11 nucleotides agree with TRBD1. The trim removed 5 bases at V and 4 bases at J, leaving 12 bases unmatched. This CDR3 has 17 amino acids. Germline CDR1 is SGHTA and CDR2 is FQGNSA. This chain's CDR3 is CASSNGPGTGGRETQYF. DNA of the CDR3: TGTGCCAGCAGCAACGGTCCCGGGACAGGGGGGAGAGAGACCCAGTACTTC.

This chain links TRBV19 with TRBJ2-2; D is unresolved. Germline assignment: CDR1 LNHDA and CDR2 SQIVND (reference sequence). Deletions cut 9 bases from V and 0 bases from J, with 14 bases between. This CDR3 has 15 amino acids. CDR3 sequence reads: CASTVGLANTGELFF. The CDR3, as DNA: TGTGCCAGCACGGTGGGCCTCGCGAACACCGGGGAGCTGTTTTTT.